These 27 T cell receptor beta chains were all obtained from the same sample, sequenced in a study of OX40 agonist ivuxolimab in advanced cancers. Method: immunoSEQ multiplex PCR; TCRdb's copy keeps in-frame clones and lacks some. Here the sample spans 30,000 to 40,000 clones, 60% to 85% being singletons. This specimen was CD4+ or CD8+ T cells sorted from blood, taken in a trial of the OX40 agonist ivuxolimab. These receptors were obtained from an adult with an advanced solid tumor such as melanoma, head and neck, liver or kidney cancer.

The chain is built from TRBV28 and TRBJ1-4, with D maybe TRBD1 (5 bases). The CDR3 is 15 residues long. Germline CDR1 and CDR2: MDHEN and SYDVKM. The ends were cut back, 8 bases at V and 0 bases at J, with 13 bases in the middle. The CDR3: CASRGGTTTNEKLFF. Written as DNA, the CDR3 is TGTGCCAGCCGTGGGGGGACTACAACTAATGAAAAACTGTTTTTT.

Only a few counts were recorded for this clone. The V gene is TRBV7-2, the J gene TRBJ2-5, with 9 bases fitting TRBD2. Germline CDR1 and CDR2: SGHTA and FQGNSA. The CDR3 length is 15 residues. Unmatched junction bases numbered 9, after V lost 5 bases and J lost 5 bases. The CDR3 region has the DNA TGTGCCAGCAGCGGAACCGGACTAGCGTCTGAGACCCAGTACTTC. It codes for CASSGTGLASETQYF.

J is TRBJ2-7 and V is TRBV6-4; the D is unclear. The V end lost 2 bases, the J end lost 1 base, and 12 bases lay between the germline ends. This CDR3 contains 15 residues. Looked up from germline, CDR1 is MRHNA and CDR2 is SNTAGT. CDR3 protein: CASSDPSPISYEQYF. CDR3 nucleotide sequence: TGTGCCAGCAGTGACCCATCACCCATTTCCTACGAGCAGTACTTC.

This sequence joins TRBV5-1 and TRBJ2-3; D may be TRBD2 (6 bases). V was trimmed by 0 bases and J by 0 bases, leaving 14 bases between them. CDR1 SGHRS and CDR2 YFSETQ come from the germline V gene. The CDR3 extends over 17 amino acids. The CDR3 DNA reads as TGCGCCAGCAGCTTGGAGGGAGCGGGTACTAGCACAGATACGCAGTATTTT. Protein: CASSLEGAGTSTDTQYF.

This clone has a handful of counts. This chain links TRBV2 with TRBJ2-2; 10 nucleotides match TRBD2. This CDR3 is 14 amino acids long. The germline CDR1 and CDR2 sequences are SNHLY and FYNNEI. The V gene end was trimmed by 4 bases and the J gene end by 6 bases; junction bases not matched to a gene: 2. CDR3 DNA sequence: TGTGCCAGCAGTGCAGCGGGAGGGTCCGGGGAGCTGTTTTTT. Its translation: CASSAAGGSGELFF. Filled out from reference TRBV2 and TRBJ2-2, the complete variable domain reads EPEVTQTPSHQVTQMGQEVILRCVPISNHLYFYWYRQILGQKVEFLVSFYNNEISEKSEIFDDQFSVERPDGSNFTLKIRSTKLEDSAMYFCASSAAGGSGELFFGEGSRLTVL.

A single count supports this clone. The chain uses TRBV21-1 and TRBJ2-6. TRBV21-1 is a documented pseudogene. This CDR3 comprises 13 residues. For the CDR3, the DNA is TGTGCCACCGAAGGATCTGGGGCCAACGTCCTGACTTTC. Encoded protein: CATEGSGANVLTF.

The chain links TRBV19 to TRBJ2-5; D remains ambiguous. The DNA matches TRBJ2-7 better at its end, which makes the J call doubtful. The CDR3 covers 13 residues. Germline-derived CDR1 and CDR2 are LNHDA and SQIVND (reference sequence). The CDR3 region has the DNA TGTGCCAGTAGTATGCGGCAGGCCTACGAGCAGTACTTC. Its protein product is CASSMRQAYEQYF.

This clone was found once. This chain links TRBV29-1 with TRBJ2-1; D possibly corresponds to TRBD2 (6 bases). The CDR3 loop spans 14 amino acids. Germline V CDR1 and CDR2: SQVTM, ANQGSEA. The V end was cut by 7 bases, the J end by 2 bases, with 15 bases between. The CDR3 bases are TGCAGCGCCACCACGGGGGTCCCCTACAATGAGCAGTTCTTC. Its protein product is CSATTGVPYNEQFF.

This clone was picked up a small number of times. CDR3 sequence reads: CASSQNAGIQETQYF. CDR3 DNA sequence: TGTGCCAGCAGCCAGAATGCGGGGATCCAAGAGACCCAGTACTTC. This chain connects TRBV9 to TRBJ2-5, with D possibly being TRBD2 (6 bases). The CDR3 is 15 amino acids. Trimming took 4 bases from V and 1 from J, leaving 14 bases between them. Germline V gives CDR1 SGDLS, CDR2 YYNGEE.

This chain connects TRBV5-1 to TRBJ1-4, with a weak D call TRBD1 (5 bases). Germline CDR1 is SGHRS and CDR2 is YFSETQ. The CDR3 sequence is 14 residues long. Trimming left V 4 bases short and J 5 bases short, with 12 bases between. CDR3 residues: CASSRDLGNEKLFF. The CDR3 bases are TGCGCCAGCAGCCGGGACCTTGGGAATGAAAAACTGTTTTTT.

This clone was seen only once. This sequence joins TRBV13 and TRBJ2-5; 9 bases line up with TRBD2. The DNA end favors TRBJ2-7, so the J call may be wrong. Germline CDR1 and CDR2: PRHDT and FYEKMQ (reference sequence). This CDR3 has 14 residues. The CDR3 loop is CASSFGGRAPEQYF. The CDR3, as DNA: TGTGCCAGCAGCTTTGGCGGGAGGGCCCCCGAGCAGTACTTC.

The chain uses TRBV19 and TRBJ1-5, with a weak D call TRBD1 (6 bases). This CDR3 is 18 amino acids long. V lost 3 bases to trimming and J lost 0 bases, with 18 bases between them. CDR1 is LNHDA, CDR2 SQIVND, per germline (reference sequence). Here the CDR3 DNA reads TGTGCCAGTAGTATTGGTCCGGTAACAGGGAGTAGCAATCAGCCCCAGCATTTT. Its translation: CASSIGPVTGSSNQPQHF.

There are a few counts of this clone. This chain's CDR3 is CASSFQGQDYGYTF. CDR3 bases: TGTGCCAGCAGCTTCCAGGGGCAGGACTATGGCTACACCTTC. This chain connects TRBV7-8 to TRBJ1-2; possibly TRBD1 for D (6 bases). This CDR3 spans 14 amino acids. V lost 3 bases and J 3 bases, leaving 11 bases between the germline ends. Germline CDR1 and CDR2: SGHVS and FQNEAQ. The variable domain in full, with the rest retrieved from reference TRBV7-8 and TRBJ1-2, is GAGVSQSPRYKVAKRGQDVALRCDPISGHVSLFWYQQALGQGPEFLTYFQNEAQLDKSGLPSDRFFAERPEGSVSTLKIQRTQQEDSAVYLCASSFQGQDYGYTFGSGTRLTVV.

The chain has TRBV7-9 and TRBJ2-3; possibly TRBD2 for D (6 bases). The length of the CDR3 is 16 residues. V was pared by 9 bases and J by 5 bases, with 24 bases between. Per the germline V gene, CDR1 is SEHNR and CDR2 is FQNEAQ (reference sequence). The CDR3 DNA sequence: TGTGCCAGTCTCACGGTGACGGGAGATAGGCAAGATACGCAGTATTTT. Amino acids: CASLTVTGDRQDTQYF.

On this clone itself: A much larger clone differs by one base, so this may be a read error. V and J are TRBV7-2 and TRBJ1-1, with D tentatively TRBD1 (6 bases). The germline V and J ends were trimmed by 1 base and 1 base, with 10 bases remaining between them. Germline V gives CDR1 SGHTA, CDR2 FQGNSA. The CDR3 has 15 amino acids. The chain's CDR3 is CASSLGGRGNTEAFF. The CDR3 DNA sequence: TGTGCCAGCAGCTTAGGCGGCAGGGGGAACACTGAAGCTTTCTTT.

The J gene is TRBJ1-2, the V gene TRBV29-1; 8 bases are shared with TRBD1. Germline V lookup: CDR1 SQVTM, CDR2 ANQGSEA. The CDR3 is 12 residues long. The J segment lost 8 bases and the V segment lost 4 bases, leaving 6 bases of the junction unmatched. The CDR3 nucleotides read TGCAGCGTTGGAGACAGGGGAGGAGGCTACACCTTC. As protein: CSVGDRGGGYTF.

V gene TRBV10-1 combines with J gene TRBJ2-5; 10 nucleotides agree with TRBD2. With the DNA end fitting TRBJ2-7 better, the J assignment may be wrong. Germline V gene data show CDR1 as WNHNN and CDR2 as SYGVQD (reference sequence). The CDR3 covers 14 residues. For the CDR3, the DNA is TGCGCCAGCAGCGCTAGCGGGAGTTCCTACGAGCAGTACTTC. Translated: CASSASGSSYEQYF.

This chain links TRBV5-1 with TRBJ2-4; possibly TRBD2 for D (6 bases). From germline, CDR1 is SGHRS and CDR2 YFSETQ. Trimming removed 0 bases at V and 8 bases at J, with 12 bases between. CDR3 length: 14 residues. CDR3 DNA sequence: TGCGCCAGCAGCTTGGGAGGAGGGACGGACATTCAGTACTTC. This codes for CASSLGGGTDIQYF.

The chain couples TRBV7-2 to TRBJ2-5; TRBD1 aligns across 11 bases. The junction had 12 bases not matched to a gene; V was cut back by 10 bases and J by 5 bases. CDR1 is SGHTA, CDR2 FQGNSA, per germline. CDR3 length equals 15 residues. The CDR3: CANRPGQGAGETQYF. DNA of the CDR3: TGTGCCAATCGGCCTGGACAGGGGGCAGGGGAGACCCAGTACTTC.

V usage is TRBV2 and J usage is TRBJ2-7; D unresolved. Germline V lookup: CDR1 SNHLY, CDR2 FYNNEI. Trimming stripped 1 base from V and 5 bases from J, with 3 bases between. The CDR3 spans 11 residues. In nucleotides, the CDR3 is TGTGCCAGCAGTGAAGAGCACGAGCAGTACTTC. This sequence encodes CASSEEHEQYF.

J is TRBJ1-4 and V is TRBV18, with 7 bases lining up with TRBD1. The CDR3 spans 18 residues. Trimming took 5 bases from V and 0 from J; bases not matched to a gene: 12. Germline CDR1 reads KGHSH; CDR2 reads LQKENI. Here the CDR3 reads CASSDLPGQPATNEKLFF. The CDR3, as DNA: TGTGCCAGCTCAGACTTACCGGGACAGCCTGCAACTAATGAAAAACTGTTTTTT.

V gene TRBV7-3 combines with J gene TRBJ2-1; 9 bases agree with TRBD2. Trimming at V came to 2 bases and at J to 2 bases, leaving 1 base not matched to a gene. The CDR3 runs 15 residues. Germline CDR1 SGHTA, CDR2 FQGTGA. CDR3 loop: CASSLLAGTYNEQFF. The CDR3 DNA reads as TGTGCCAGCAGCTTACTAGCGGGAACCTACAATGAGCAGTTCTTC.

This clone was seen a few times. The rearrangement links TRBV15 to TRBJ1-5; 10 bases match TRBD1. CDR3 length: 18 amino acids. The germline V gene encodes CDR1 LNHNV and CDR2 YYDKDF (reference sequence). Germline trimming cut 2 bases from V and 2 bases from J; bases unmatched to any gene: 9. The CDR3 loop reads CATSRIGTGAGGNQPQHF. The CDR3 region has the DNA TGTGCCACCAGCAGAATCGGGACAGGGGCGGGAGGCAATCAGCCCCAGCATTTT.

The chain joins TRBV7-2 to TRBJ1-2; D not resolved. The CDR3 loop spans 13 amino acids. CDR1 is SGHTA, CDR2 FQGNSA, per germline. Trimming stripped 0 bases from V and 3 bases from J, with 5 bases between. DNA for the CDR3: TGTGCCAGCAGCTTAGCAACAGACTATGGCTACACCTTC. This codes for CASSLATDYGYTF.

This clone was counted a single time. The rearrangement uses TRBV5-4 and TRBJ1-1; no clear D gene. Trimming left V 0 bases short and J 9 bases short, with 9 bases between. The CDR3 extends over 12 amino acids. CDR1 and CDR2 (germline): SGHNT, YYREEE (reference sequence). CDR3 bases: TGTGCCAGCAGCTTGGAGCGGGAAAAAGCTTTCTTT. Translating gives CASSLEREKAFF. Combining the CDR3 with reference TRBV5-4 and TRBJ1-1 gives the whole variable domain ETGVTQSPTHLIKTRGQQVTLRCSSQSGHNTVSWYQQALGQGPQFIFQYYREEENGRGNFPPRFSGLQFPNYSSELNVNALELDDSALYLCASSLEREKAFFGQGTRLTVV.

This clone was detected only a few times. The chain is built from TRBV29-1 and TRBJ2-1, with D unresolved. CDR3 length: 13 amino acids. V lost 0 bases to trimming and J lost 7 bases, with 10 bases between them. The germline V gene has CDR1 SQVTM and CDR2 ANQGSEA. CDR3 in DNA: TGCAGCGTTGAAGATCTTCTACTGAATGAGCAGTTCTTC. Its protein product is CSVEDLLLNEQFF.

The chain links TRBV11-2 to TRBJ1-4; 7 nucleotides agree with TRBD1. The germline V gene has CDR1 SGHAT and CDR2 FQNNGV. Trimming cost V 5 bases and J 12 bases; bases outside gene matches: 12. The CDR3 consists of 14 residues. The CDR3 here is CASSPQINQGELFF. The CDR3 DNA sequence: TGTGCCAGCAGCCCCCAGATTAACCAGGGGGAACTGTTTTTT.